This TCR beta chain is drawn from a study of TIL therapy for anti-PD-1-resistant metastatic lung cancer. Across the study: By whole-exome sequencing, median non-synonymous tumor mutation burden was around 1.4 mutations per megabase. Notes on the study in general: The cohort had more treatment-naive, never-smoker and oncogene-addicted patients than typical. Compared with baseline intratumoral T cells, expanded TIL cultures were more clonal and less diverse (roughly 6.5% vs 31%).

Time point defined: pre-treatment sample, taken before nivolumab and TIL therapy. The tumor samples were excised metastases, mostly pleural nodules or supraclavicular lymph nodes. Adults with stage 4 NSCLC were enrolled in a phase I trial. The libraries were made with immunoSEQ v3. TCRdb's copy holds only in-frame clones and misses some; the assay was immunoSEQ multiplex PCR. Seen here are around 45,000 clones, approximately 70% observed once, and the top ten hold less than 6.5%. Concerning this clone: Its specificity is not known.

Germline CDR1 MNHEY, CDR2 SVGAGI. This CDR3 contains 14 residues. V shed 2 bases and J 7 bases; nucleotides not matched to a gene: 1. The chain has TRBV6-5 and TRBJ2-2, with 10 bases fitting TRBD2. The TCR sequence derives from a person aged 25 to 79 with non-small cell lung cancer. The starting material was tumor tissue, obtained at baseline. CDR3 sequence reads: CASSYSGGVGELFF. The DNA of the CDR3 is TGTGCCAGCAGTTACAGCGGGGGGGTCGGGGAGCTGTTTTTT.